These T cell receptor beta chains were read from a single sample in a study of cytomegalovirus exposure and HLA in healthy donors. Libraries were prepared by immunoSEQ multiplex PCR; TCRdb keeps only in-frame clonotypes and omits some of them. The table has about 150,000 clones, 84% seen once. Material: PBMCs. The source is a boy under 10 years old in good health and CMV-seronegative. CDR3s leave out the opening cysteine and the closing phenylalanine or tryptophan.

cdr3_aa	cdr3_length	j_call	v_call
ASSRRRDRAYEQY	13	TRBJ2-7	TRBV6-1
ASSDGTGWEETQY	13	TRBJ2-5	TRBV6-1
ASSRGYNEQF	10	TRBJ2-1	TRBV6-5
ASSIGASSPGELF	13	TRBJ2-2	TRBV19
ASSQGMATLSYEQY	14	TRBJ2-7	TRBV4-3
ASSKDTSVAANTGELF	16	TRBJ2-2	TRBV5-1
ASSIFPWGTGRTEAF	15	TRBJ1-1	TRBV19
ASSPQRDREQY	11	TRBJ2-7	TRBV18
ASGSTGINQPQH	12	TRBJ1-5	TRBV12-5
ASSSGLAGGLYEQY	14	TRBJ2-7	TRBV5-4
SVGDRNSPLH	10	TRBJ1-6	TRBV29-1
ASSVVAGMNTEAF	13	TRBJ1-1	TRBV9
ASSILQGEAF	10	TRBJ1-1	TRBV19
ASSSPAGGFAGELF	14	TRBJ2-2	TRBV6-5
ASSSSPQGYNEQF	13	TRBJ2-1	TRBV27
ASSLDLLAGGLDTQY	15	TRBJ2-3	TRBV7-8
ASTGTEDQPQH	11	TRBJ1-5	TRBV19
ASAARGNEQF	10	TRBJ2-1	TRBV19
AISESTLLRAQPQH	14	TRBJ1-5	TRBV10-3
ASSVNGGSNEQF	12	TRBJ2-1	TRBV9
ASSSDLQGYEQY	12	TRBJ2-7	TRBV6-5
ASSLTHSNQPQH	12	TRBJ1-5	TRBV7-3
ASSFGGGGNQPQH	13	TRBJ1-5	TRBV7-9
ASSSYSGGDTDTQY	14	TRBJ2-3	TRBV5-1
ASSLELAGGKNIQY	14	TRBJ2-4	TRBV5-4
ASSVGPRAGVNTEAF	15	TRBJ1-1	TRBV9
ASSSQPGVGQF	11	TRBJ2-1	TRBV11-2
ASSAGANQPQH	11	TRBJ1-5	TRBV6-4
ASSPLQAYEQY	11	TRBJ2-7	TRBV7-9
ASGEGQTFPYEQY	13	TRBJ2-7	TRBV5-1
ASSYSNSNQPQH	12	TRBJ1-5	TRBV6-5
ASSLDKYNEQF	11	TRBJ2-1	TRBV7-8
ASSFSPNYGYT	11	TRBJ1-2	TRBV6-1
ASSELGQGYGYT	12	TRBJ1-2	TRBV25-1
ASGQGARGYT	10	TRBJ1-2	TRBV6-5
ASSIGAGRTHNEQF	14	TRBJ2-1	TRBV19
ASSWTQGVSQPQH	13	TRBJ1-5	TRBV7-9
ASSLGSSGSWDEQF	14	TRBJ2-1	TRBV7-9
ASSVQAGMVWNTEAF	15	TRBJ1-1	TRBV2
ASSIASGSYEQY	12	.	TRBV19